One and the same sample provided the 22 T cell receptor beta chains below, sequenced in a study of control samples from healthy donors and cancer patients. Produced via immunoSEQ multiplex PCR; TCRdb's table is partial and in-frame only. The table includes 100,000 to 150,000 clones, approximately 90% detected once. Source material: blood. These receptors originate from a man between 18 and 35 years old in good health.

This clone was detected once. V is TRBV29-1 and J is TRBJ2-5, with 7 bases fitting TRBD1. The J segment lost 5 bases and the V segment lost 6 bases, leaving 12 bases of the junction unmatched. This CDR3 is built from 14 residues. Per germline, CDR1 SQVTM and CDR2 ANQGSEA. As DNA, the CDR3 is TGCAGCGTCCGAGAGGACAGGTTGCGTGAGACCCAGTACTTC. The encoded protein is CSVREDRLRETQYF.

V gene TRBV3-1 (or the pseudogene TRBV3-2) combines with J gene TRBJ1-1; D may be TRBD1 (5 bases). The CDR3 contains 15 residues. Germline assignment: CDR1 LGHDT and CDR2 YNNKEL (reference sequence). V was shortened by 4 bases and J by 4 bases, with 16 bases between the two germline ends. DNA for the CDR3: TGTGCCAGCAGCCGAAGGGGAGGGACGGGCACTGAAGCTTTCTTT. Residues: CASSRRGGTGTEAFF.

This rearrangement joins TRBV7-9 to TRBJ2-7, with D tentatively TRBD1 (6 bases). The CDR3 has 14 residues. V lost 6 bases and J 3 bases, leaving 15 bases between the germline ends. The germline gives CDR1 SEHNR, CDR2 FQNEAQ (reference sequence). CDR3 sequence (DNA): TGTGCCAGCAGACACGACAGGCTGCACTACGAGCAGTACTTC. This encodes CASRHDRLHYEQYF.

This chain connects TRBV9 to TRBJ1-2; unclear D gene. The CDR3 length is 13 residues. The germline V and J ends were trimmed by 0 bases and 7 bases, with 10 bases remaining between them. Germline values: CDR1 SGDLS, CDR2 YYNGEE. In DNA form, the CDR3 reads TGTGCCAGCAGCGTAGAGGGTTTCGGTGGCTACACCTTC. Its translation: CASSVEGFGGYTF.

CDR3 sequence: CASSQEENTIYF. The CDR3 DNA sequence: TGTGCCAGCAGCCAAGAGGAAAACACCATATATTTT. This sequence joins TRBV3-1 (or the pseudogene TRBV3-2) and TRBJ1-3; D is ambiguous. The length of the CDR3 is 12 residues. The germline V gene encodes CDR1 LGHDT and CDR2 YNNKEL (reference sequence). The V end was cut by 0 bases, the J end by 6 bases, with 3 bases between.

V and J are TRBV5-1 and TRBJ2-3, with D perhaps being TRBD1 or TRBD2 (5 bases each). Per the germline V gene, CDR1 is SGHRS and CDR2 is YFSETQ. The CDR3 runs to 14 residues. V lost 5 bases to trimming and J lost 4 bases, with 14 bases between them. The CDR3 loop is CASSGGRGADTQYF. DNA for the CDR3: TGCGCCAGCAGTGGGGGTAGGGGTGCAGATACGCAGTATTTT.

This chain uses TRBV20-1 with TRBJ1-6; D remains unclear. CDR3 length: 15 residues. Trimming removed 3 bases from V and 0 bases from J, with 9 bases in between. The germline gives CDR1 DFQATT, CDR2 SNEGSKA (reference sequence). DNA for the CDR3: TGCAGTGCTAGTGCAGAGAGCTCCTATAATTCACCCCTCCACTTT. It yields the protein CSASAESSYNSPLHF.

The gene calls are TRBV5-5 and TRBJ1-4; D is possibly TRBD1 (5 bases). V lost 4 bases to trimming and J lost 6 bases, with 13 bases between them. The germline V gene encodes CDR1 SGHKS and CDR2 YYEKEE (reference sequence). The CDR3 consists of 14 residues. CDR3: CASSPQVGDEKLFF. CDR3 coding DNA: TGTGCCAGCAGCCCCCAAGTAGGGGATGAAAAACTGTTTTTT.

The gene calls are TRBV12-3 or TRBV12-4 and TRBJ2-3; TRBD1 is a possible D gene (6 bases). V lost 6 bases to trimming and J lost 6 bases, with 7 bases between them. The CDR3 has 11 amino acids. The CDR3 DNA reads as TGTGCCAGCAGGGGGGCGGATACGCAGTATTTT. This gives the protein CASRGADTQYF.

The chain recombines TRBV11-1 with TRBJ1-2, with 8 bases identical to TRBD1. Germline V gives CDR1 SGHAT, CDR2 FQDESV (reference sequence). There are 14 residues in the CDR3. The V segment lost 5 bases and the J segment 7 bases; nucleotides outside the gene matches: 9. This CDR3 reads CASSTDRALSGYTF. DNA for the CDR3: TGTGCCAGCAGCACGGACAGGGCCCTATCTGGCTACACCTTC.

V is TRBV2 and J is TRBJ2-5; 7 positions agree with TRBD1. The CDR3 extends over 14 amino acids. Germline CDR1 is SNHLY and CDR2 is FYNNEI. J lost 4 bases, V lost 5 bases, and 7 bases had no gene match. CDR3: CASSPDRAGETQYF. In DNA form, the CDR3 reads TGTGCCAGCAGTCCAGACAGGGCGGGAGAGACCCAGTACTTC.

The chain links TRBV29-1 to TRBJ2-1; 7 positions match TRBD2. From germline, CDR1 is SQVTM and CDR2 ANQGSEA. With V trimmed by 3 bases and J by 3 bases, 5 bases remained unmatched. The CDR3 is 14 amino acids. CDR3 protein: CSVDPSGDYNEQFF. DNA of the CDR3: TGCAGCGTTGACCCTAGCGGAGACTACAATGAGCAGTTCTTC.

The V call is TRBV4-1, the J call TRBJ1-3; a possible D gene is TRBD1 (6 bases). The CDR3 consists of 17 residues. The germline gives CDR1 MGHRA, CDR2 YSYEKL. V dropped 4 bases and J dropped 0 bases, with 16 bases sitting between them. CDR3 in DNA: TGCGCCAGCAGCCCCGGGACACTCGCCGACTCTGGAAACACCATATATTTT. Residues: CASSPGTLADSGNTIYF.

The chain links TRBV5-6 to TRBJ1-2; tentative D call: TRBD1 (6 bases). V dropped 4 bases and J dropped 8 bases, with 15 bases sitting between them. This CDR3 has 13 amino acids. The germline gives CDR1 SGHDT, CDR2 YYEEEE. CDR3 in amino acids: CASSLYRALGYTF. The CDR3 region has the DNA TGTGCCAGCAGCCTATACAGGGCCCTAGGCTACACCTTC.

The V call is TRBV10-1, the J call TRBJ2-2, with D possibly matching TRBD2 (5 bases). The CDR3 runs 14 residues. The germline V gene encodes CDR1 WNHNN and CDR2 SYGVQD (reference sequence). V lost 0 bases, J lost 3 bases, and 5 bases lay in between. CDR3 loop: CASSESRDTGELFF. For the CDR3, the DNA is TGCGCCAGCAGTGAGTCGCGGGACACCGGGGAGCTGTTTTTT.

This chain uses TRBV4-1 with TRBJ2-7; D unclear. This CDR3 has 16 amino acids. The germline V gene has CDR1 MGHRA and CDR2 YSYEKL. V lost 0 bases and J lost 0, with 12 bases in between. CDR3 coding DNA: TGCGCCAGCAGCCAAGATTTTTCTGCAGGCTCCTACGAGCAGTACGTC. Its translation is CASSQDFSAGSYEQYV.

This sequence joins TRBV9 and TRBJ1-1; TRBD1 matches 7 bases. With V trimmed by 4 bases and J by 3 bases, 6 bases remained unmatched. The germline V gene encodes CDR1 SGDLS and CDR2 YYNGEE. This CDR3 has 14 amino acids. The CDR3 spells CASSPGDSDTEAFF. In DNA, the CDR3 is TGTGCCAGCAGCCCCGGGGACAGTGACACTGAAGCTTTCTTT.

This clone was counted between two and nine times. The rearrangement links TRBV6-5 to TRBJ2-2; no reliable D call. The CDR3 loop spans 12 amino acids. Germline V gene sequence: CDR1 MNHEY, CDR2 SVGAGI. Between the trimmed V and J ends, which lost 5 bases and 2 bases, there was a span of 3 bases. CDR3: CASSLNTGELFF. The CDR3 DNA is TGTGCCAGCAGTCTAAACACCGGGGAGCTGTTTTTT.

The V gene is TRBV3-1 (or the pseudogene TRBV3-2), the J gene TRBJ1-1, with a possible D match to TRBD1 (5 bases). The CDR3 is 15 residues long. V dropped 6 bases and J dropped 3 bases, with 17 bases sitting between them. CDR1 is LGHDT and CDR2 is YNNKEL in the germline V gene (reference sequence). The CDR3 loop reads CASSIFGGIDTEAFF. DNA for the CDR3: TGTGCCAGCAGTATTTTCGGGGGGATCGACACTGAAGCTTTCTTT.

This chain links TRBV3-1 (or the pseudogene TRBV3-2) with TRBJ2-1; D possibly uses TRBD1 or TRBD2 (5 bases each). Trimming left V 4 bases short and J 7 bases short, with 20 bases between. Germline CDR1 is LGHDT and CDR2 is YNNKEL (reference sequence). The CDR3 is 16 amino acids. The CDR3 DNA follows: TGTGCCAGCAGCCCCCGGCGGAGTGGGGGAAGGAATGAGCAGTTCTTC. Protein sequence: CASSPRRSGGRNEQFF.

The chain links TRBV25-1 to TRBJ1-2; possible D gene TRBD1, 5 bases. The CDR3 covers 13 residues. Germline CDR1 and CDR2: MGHDK and SYGVNS. V lost 1 base and J lost 3, with 6 bases in between. CDR3 region: CASSESGYYGYTF. The DNA of the CDR3 is TGTGCCAGCAGTGAATCAGGGTACTATGGCTACACCTTC.

The count of this clone is one. The J gene is TRBJ2-7, the V gene TRBV28; 10 bases align to TRBD2. Germline values: CDR1 MDHEN, CDR2 SYDVKM. The CDR3 runs to 14 residues. V lost 3 bases, J lost 5 bases, and 4 bases stayed unmatched. The DNA of the CDR3 is TGTGCCAGCAGTTTCCGTCTAGCGGGAGACGAGCAGTACGTC. This encodes CASSFRLAGDEQYV.